Sequencing of this TCR beta chain was carried out in a study of blood T cell repertoires in COVID-19. CDR1 and CDR2 from the germline V gene are SSHAT and FNYEAQ (reference sequence). The CDR3 loop spans 16 amino acids. The study assigned cohorts using participant-reported clinical history. Recovered Cohort 3 donors showed two negative PCRs, clearance, or symptom resolution. The assay was immunoSEQ multiplex PCR, and TCRdb's table has in-frame clones only and misses some. Of fewer than 300,000 clones listed, about 89% were seen once; the top ten hold approximately 9%. Details on this clone: At one end, the junction sequence differs from germline, possibly due to a read error.

The TCR sequence derives from a man aged 40-49 years who had recovered from COVID-19. The chain links TRBV7-7 to TRBJ2-7, with TRBD2 identical over 13 bases. Sample: PBMCs or T cells enriched from blood (not recorded which). As DNA, the CDR3 is TGTGCTAGCAGCTTAGGGTCCGGGACTAGCGGGGACGAGCAGTACTTC. This encodes CASSLGSGTSGDEQYF.